Here is one T cell receptor beta chain with its context. The antigen is not known. 60 Vbeta and 13 Jbeta primers were used in PCR. Original handling: In a later analysis, tens of millions of unique TCR beta chains included roughly 11 million shared by two or more donors. Generated by immunoSEQ multiplex PCR, the TCRdb table keeps only in-frame clones and is missing some. The D gene and trimming were derived from the DNA, and the V and J assignments and clone size from that table. Its table records about 130,000 clones. Each donor's status was that of a healthy bone marrow donor. The sample comes from a study of cytomegalovirus exposure and HLA in healthy donors. Study findings and constraints: What was likely a sequencing artifact was a cluster of highly shared sequence variants. Differences between HLA loci emerged in a later analysis of TCR association rates, with DRB1 most and HLA-C fewest.

V was trimmed by 1 base and J by 8 bases, leaving 12 bases between them. The CDR3 runs 13 residues. Germline values: CDR1 MDHEN, CDR2 SYDVKM. The clonotype was recovered from a man aged 40-55 years in good health and CMV-seronegative. The rearrangement uses TRBV28 and TRBJ2-7; TRBD1 is a possible D gene (5 bases). The sample was PBMCs. The CDR3 bases are TGTGCCAGCAGTTTATCCCAGGACATAAAGCAGTACTTC. Translation gives CASSLSQDIKQYF. The full variable domain, its missing parts supplied by reference TRBV28 and TRBJ2-7, is DVKVTQSSRYLVKRTGEKVFLECVQDMDHENMFWYRQDPGLGLRLIYFSYDVKMKEKGDIPEGYSVSREKKERFSLILESASTNQTSMYLCASSLSQDIKQYFGPGTRLTVT.